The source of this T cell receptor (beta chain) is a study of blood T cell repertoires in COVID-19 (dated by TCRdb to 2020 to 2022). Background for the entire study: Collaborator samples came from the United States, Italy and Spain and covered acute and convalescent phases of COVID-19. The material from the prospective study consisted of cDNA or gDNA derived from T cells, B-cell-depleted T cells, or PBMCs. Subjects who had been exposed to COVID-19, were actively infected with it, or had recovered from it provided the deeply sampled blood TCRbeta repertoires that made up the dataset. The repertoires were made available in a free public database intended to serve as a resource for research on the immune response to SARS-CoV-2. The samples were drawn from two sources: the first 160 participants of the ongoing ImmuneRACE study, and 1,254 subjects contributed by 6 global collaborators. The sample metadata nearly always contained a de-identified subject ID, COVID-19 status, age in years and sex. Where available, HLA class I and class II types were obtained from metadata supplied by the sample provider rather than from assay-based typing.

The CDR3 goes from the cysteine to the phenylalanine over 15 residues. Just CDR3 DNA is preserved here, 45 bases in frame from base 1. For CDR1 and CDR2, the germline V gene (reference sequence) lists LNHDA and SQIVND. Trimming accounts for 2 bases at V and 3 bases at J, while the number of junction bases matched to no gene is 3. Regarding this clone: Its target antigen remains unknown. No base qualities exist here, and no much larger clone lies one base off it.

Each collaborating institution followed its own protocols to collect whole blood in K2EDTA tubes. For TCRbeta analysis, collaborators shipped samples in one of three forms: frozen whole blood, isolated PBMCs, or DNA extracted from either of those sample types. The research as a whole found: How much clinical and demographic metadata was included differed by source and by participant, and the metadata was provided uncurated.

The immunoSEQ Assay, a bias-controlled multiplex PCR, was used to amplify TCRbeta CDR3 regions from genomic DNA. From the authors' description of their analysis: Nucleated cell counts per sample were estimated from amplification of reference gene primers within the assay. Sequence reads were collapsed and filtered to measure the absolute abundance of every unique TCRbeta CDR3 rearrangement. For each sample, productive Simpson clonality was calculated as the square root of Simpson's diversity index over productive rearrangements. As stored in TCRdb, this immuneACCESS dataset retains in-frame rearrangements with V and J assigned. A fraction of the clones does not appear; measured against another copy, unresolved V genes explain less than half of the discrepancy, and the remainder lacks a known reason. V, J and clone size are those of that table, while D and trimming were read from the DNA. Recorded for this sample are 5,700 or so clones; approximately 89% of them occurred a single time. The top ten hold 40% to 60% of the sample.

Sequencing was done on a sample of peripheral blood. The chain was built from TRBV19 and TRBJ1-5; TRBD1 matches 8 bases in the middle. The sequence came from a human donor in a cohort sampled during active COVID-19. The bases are TGTGCCAGTAGTATACAGGGGGCACTCAATCAGCCCCAGCATTTT. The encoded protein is CASSIQGALNQPQHF.